The TCR beta chain described here comes from a study of cytomegalovirus exposure and HLA in healthy donors. Details on this clone: The antigen is unknown.

Study-level points and caveats: The authors listed some 150 TCR beta chains as cytomegalovirus-associated.

Vbeta (60) and Jbeta (13) primers were used in the PCR. Profiled with immunoSEQ multiplex PCR; TCRdb holds only in-frame clones, not every one. The profile covers roughly 150,000 clones, with around two thirds appearing a single time and roughly 2% taken by the ten largest. V lost 1 base and J 1 base, leaving 12 bases between the germline ends. The V gene's germline CDR1 is KGHSH and CDR2 LQKENI. This CDR3 has 16 amino acids. This clonotype was obtained from a woman aged 55-70 years in good health and CMV-seropositive. The chain is built from TRBV18 and TRBJ2-3, with D possibly TRBD1 on 5 matching bases. Sequenced: PBMCs. CDR3 coding DNA: TGTGCCAGCTCACCACGTCAGGGATCGGGCACAGATACGCAGTATTTT. Protein sequence: CASSPRQGSGTDTQYF.